Here is one T cell receptor beta chain with its context. What it binds is not known. This sample is drawn from a study of PD-1 blockade in classical Hodgkin lymphoma. At the level of the study: Nivolumab dosing for patients was 3 mg/kg, administered intravenously every 2 weeks. Broader study findings: Baseline diversity in complete responders resembled that of newly diagnosed patients. By cycle point C4D1, TCR diversity had risen significantly in CD4+ cells (but not CD8+ cells).

Time point described: cycle 4 day 1 (C4D1), after five to seven weeks of nivolumab. Autologous stem cell transplantation was followed by relapse in every patient, and brentuximab vedotin exposure varied. The study recorded best responses of complete response, partial response or progressive disease. With 4 bases removed from V and 7 bases from J, the gap between germline ends came to 18 bases. The CDR3 length is 15 residues. Profiling relied on immunoSEQ multiplex PCR, and the TCRdb table lists in-frame clones only, not all of them. The sample has some 19,000 clones, approximately 80% seen once. This receptor was identified in a human donor with classical Hodgkin lymphoma. The specimen was peripheral blood mononuclear cells (PBMCs), collected before the fourth cycle of nivolumab. V is TRBV23-1 and J is TRBJ2-3; D possibly uses TRBD1 or TRBD2 (6 bases each). TRBV23-1 is identified as an open reading frame with a role that is uncertain. The CDR3 sequence: CASSPPLRGRNTQYF. CDR3 bases: TGCGCCAGCAGTCCACCCCTCCGGGGGCGGAATACGCAGTATTTT.